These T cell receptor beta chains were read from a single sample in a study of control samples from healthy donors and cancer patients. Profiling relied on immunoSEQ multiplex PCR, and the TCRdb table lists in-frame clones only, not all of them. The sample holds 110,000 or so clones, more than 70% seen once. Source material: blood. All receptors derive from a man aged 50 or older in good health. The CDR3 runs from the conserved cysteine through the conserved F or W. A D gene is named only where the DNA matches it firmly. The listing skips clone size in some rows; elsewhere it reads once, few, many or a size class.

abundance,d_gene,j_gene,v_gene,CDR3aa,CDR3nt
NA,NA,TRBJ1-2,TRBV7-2,CASSLVGDYGYTF,TGTGCCAGCAGCTTAGTAGGGGACTATGGCTACACCTTC
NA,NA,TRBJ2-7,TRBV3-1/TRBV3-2,CASSFEGSGYEQYF,TGTGCCAGCAGTTTCGAGGGGAGCGGGTACGAGCAGTACTTC
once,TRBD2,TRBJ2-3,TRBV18,CASSPLAGPSTDTQYF,TGTGCCAGCTCACCTCTAGCGGGGCCCTCCACAGATACGCAGTATTTT
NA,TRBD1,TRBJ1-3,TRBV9,CASSVRFKGAAGNTIYF,TGTGCCAGCAGCGTACGTTTCAAGGGGGCGGCAGGAAACACCATATATTTT
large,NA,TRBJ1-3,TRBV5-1,CASSLDGRDTIYF,TGCGCCAGCAGCTTGGATGGTAGAGACACCATATATTTT
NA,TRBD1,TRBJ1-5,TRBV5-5,CASSLDRGDQPQHF,TGTGCCAGCAGCCTAGACAGGGGAGATCAGCCCCAGCATTTT
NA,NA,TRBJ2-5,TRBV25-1,CASRGGQETQYF,TGTGCCAGCAGGGGCGGGCAAGAGACCCAGTACTTC
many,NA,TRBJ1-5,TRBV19,CASSVPGPTNQPQHF,TGTGCCAGTAGTGTCCCGGGTCCCACAAATCAGCCCCAGCATTTT
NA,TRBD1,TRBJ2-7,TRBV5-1,CASSREWTGDEQYF,TGCGCCAGCAGCAGAGAGTGGACAGGGGACGAGCAGTACTTC
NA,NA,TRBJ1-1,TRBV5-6,CASSLGGEYEAFF,TGTGCCAGCAGCTTGGGGGGAGAGTATGAAGCTTTCTTT
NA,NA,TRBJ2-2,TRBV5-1,CASSLVLANTGELFF,TGCGCCAGCAGCTTGGTCCTTGCTAACACCGGGGAGCTGTTTTTT
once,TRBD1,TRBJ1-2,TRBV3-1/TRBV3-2,CASSQTGGSHYGYTF,TGTGCCAGCAGCCAGACAGGGGGTTCGCACTATGGCTACACCTTC
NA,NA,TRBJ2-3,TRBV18,CASSPGSTDTQYF,TGTGCCAGCTCACCAGGGAGCACAGATACGCAGTATTTT
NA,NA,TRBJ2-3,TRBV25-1,CASSGVTQYF,TGTGCCAGCAGTGGCGTAACGCAGTATTTT
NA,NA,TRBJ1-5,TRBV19,CASSKPVTETYQPQHF,TGTGCCAGTAGTAAACCTGTGACGGAGACTTATCAGCCCCAGCATTTT
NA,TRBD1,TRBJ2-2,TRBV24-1,CATSDSWTGTTGELFF,TGTGCCACCAGTGATTCTTGGACAGGAACCACCGGGGAGCTGTTTTTT
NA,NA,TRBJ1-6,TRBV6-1,CASSEVQPSYNSPLHF,TGTGCCAGCAGTGAAGTGCAGCCCTCCTATAATTCACCCCTCCACTTT
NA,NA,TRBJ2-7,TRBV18,CASSPGSLGGRNEQYF,TGTGCCAGCTCACCCGGATCCCTGGGGGGGCGCAACGAGCAGTACTTC
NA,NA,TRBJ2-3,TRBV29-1,CSYRDSTDTQYF,TGCAGCTACCGGGACAGCACAGATACGCAGTATTTT
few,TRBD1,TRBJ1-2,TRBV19,CASNTGQGHGYTF,TGTGCCAGTAACACGGGACAGGGGCATGGCTACACCTTC
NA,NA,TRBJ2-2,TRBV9,CASSVTGELFF,TGTGCCAGCAGCGTCACCGGGGAGCTGTTTTTT
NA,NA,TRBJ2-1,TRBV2,CASSEQGRSYNEQFF,TGTGCCAGCAGTGAGCAGGGACGCTCCTACAATGAGCAGTTCTTC
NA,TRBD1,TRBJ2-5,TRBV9,CASSTRDRETETQYF,TGTGCCAGCAGCACCAGGGACAGGGAGACGGAGACCCAGTACTTC
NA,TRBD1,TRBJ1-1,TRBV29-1,CSADRGGHTEAFF,TGCAGCGCTGACAGGGGAGGTCACACTGAAGCTTTCTTT
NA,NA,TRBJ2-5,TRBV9,CASSPTQGGETQYF,TGTGCCAGCAGCCCAACGCAGGGCGGAGAGACCCAGTACTTC
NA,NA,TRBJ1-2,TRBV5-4,CASTRLSGAQNYGYTF,TGTGCCAGCACCAGGTTATCAGGGGCGCAAAACTATGGCTACACCTTC
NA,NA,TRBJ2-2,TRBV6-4,CASSAEGLNTGELFF,TGTGCCAGCAGTGCTGAGGGACTGAACACCGGGGAGCTGTTTTTT
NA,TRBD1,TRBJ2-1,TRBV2,CASKPDRTYNEQFF,TGTGCCAGCAAACCGGACAGGACCTACAATGAGCAGTTCTTC
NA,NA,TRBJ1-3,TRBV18,CASSPQGDTSGNTIYF,TGTGCCAGCTCACCACAGGGGGATACCTCTGGAAACACCATATATTTT
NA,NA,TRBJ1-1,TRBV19,CASSIFEGNTEAFF,TGTGCCAGTAGTATTTTCGAGGGGAACACTGAAGCTTTCTTT
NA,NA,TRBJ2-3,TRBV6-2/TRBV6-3,CASSYSLSWRDTQYF,TGTGCCAGCAGTTACTCGCTTTCCTGGCGAGATACGCAGTATTTT
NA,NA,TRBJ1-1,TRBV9,CASSSREGQVGTEAFF,TGTGCCAGCAGCTCAAGGGAAGGGCAGGTGGGCACTGAAGCTTTCTTT
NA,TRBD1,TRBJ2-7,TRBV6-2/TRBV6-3,CASSYSIDLSQGSDEQYF,TGTGCCAGCAGTTACTCAATTGACCTTTCACAGGGGAGCGACGAGCAGTACTTC
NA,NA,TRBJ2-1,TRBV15,CATSRGQSRDGQFF,TGTGCCACCAGCAGAGGACAAAGCAGGGACGGTCAGTTCTTC
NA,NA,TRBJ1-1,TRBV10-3,CAISYGGLNTEAFF,TGTGCCATCAGCTATGGGGGGTTAAACACTGAAGCTTTCTTT
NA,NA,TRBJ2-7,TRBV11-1,CASSRHASRDYEQYF,TGTGCCAGCAGCAGACACGCTAGCAGGGACTACGAGCAGTACTTC
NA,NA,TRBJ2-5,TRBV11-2,CASGFVTGLQETQYF,TGTGCCAGCGGGTTCGTTACAGGGTTACAAGAGACCCAGTACTTC
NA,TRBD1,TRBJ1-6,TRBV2,CASSDPTGGYNSPLHF,TGTGCCAGCAGTGACCCGACAGGGGGGTATAATTCACCCCTCCACTTT
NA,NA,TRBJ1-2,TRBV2,CASSVTGISYGYTF,TGTGCCAGCAGTGTAACAGGGATAAGCTATGGCTACACCTTC